Listed here are 32 T cell receptor beta chains from one sample, sequenced in a study of T cells expressing NK-cell markers. TCRdb derives one entry per CDR3 protein from the 5' RACE reads, leaving out DNA. This table lists about 460,000 distinct CDR3 sequences. The sequenced material came from blood T cells: a sorted CD56 or NKG2C T cell subset, CD4+ or CD8+ T cells, or bulk PBMC T cells (not recorded which). The receptor set was obtained from a woman between 45 and 65 years old in good health.

The V gene is TRBV5-1, the J gene TRBJ2-1. The CDR3 consists of 14 residues. CDR1 is SGHRS, CDR2 YFSETQ, per germline. The CDR3 region is CASRMGPESNEQFF.

The chain recombines TRBV7-9 with TRBJ2-1; there is no DNA to check the TCRdb D call of TRBD2. Germline CDR1 reads SEHNR; CDR2 reads FQNEAQ (reference sequence). The CDR3 has 15 residues. CDR3 sequence reads: CASSSRSGRVYEQFF.

The chain combines TRBV11-2 with TRBJ2-1; TCRdb proposes TRBD2, but this gene call is untestable without DNA. Germline V lookup: CDR1 SGHAT, CDR2 FQNNGV. CDR3 length equals 15 residues. CDR3 in amino acids: CASSPNSGRRHEQFF.

The chain recombines TRBV5-4 with TRBJ2-3. CDR3 length: 15 amino acids. Germline CDR1 reads SGHNT; CDR2 reads YYREEE (reference sequence). The CDR3 sequence is CASSLETLPTDTQYF.

This chain joins TRBV10-3 and TRBJ2-7. Germline V gene sequence: CDR1 ENHRY, CDR2 SYGVKD. This CDR3 contains 15 residues. CDR3 residues: CAISGPGRTDRKQYF.

The chain combines TRBV27 with TRBJ2-5; checking the TCRdb D call of TRBD2 is not possible without DNA. CDR1 MNHEY and CDR2 SMNVEV come from the germline V gene (reference sequence). The CDR3 has 14 amino acids. Here the CDR3 reads CASRRTSLQETQYF.

This sequence joins TRBV12-3 or TRBV12-4 and TRBJ2-3; TCRdb names TRBD2, which stays unverified in the absence of DNA. The CDR3 runs 17 residues. Here the CDR3 reads CASSLVSSGYGVDTQYF.

V and J are TRBV4-2 and TRBJ2-1; the D call from TCRdb, TRBD1, cannot be confirmed without DNA. The CDR3 has 17 amino acids. Germline assignment: CDR1 LGHNA and CDR2 YNFKEQ. CDR3 in amino acids: CASSQDLTGALMNEQFF.

This sequence joins TRBV9 and TRBJ1-2. CDR1 is SGDLS and CDR2 is YYNGEE in the germline V gene. CDR3 length: 14 amino acids. CDR3 sequence reads: CASSGPGPHYGYTF.

This sequence joins TRBV29-1 and TRBJ2-5; without DNA, the TCRdb call of TRBD1 cannot be checked. The CDR3 loop spans 13 amino acids. The V gene's germline CDR1 is SQVTM and CDR2 ANQGSEA. The CDR3 loop is CSVAVRVRETQYF.

The chain uses TRBV5-1 and TRBJ2-1; TCRdb designates TRBD1, a call that cannot be tested without DNA. The CDR3 covers 16 residues. Per germline, CDR1 SGHRS and CDR2 YFSETQ. CDR3 amino acids: CASSPGDRSSYNEQFF.

The J gene is TRBJ2-3, the V gene TRBV19; the TCRdb D gene call, TRBD1, has no DNA to confirm it. CDR3 length: 17 residues. Germline assignment: CDR1 LNHDA and CDR2 SQIVND (reference sequence). CDR3 sequence reads: CASSIAGQGVGTDTQYF.

The chain employs TRBV3-1 and TRBJ2-5; lacking DNA, the TRBD2 call made by TCRdb goes unchecked. Germline V gene lookup returns CDR1 LGHDT and CDR2 YNNKEL (reference sequence). This CDR3 comprises 16 residues. The CDR3 loop reads CASSQGGAGNQETQYF.

The V and J genes are TRBV7-2 and TRBJ2-3; TCRdb's D gene call, TRBD2, goes unchecked for lack of DNA. CDR3 length: 18 amino acids. Germline V gene sequence: CDR1 SGHTA, CDR2 FQGNSA. This chain's CDR3 is CASSFKGLAGARADTQYF.

The CDR3 here is CASSQWSGTENEKLFF. The rearrangement joins TRBV16 to TRBJ1-4; TCRdb's D gene call, TRBD1, goes unchecked for lack of DNA. The germline gives CDR1 KGHSY, CDR2 FQNENV. The CDR3 consists of 16 residues.

The chain employs TRBV18 and TRBJ2-1; TCRdb proposes TRBD1, but this gene call is untestable without DNA. Germline V gene sequence: CDR1 KGHSH, CDR2 LQKENI. The CDR3 is made up of 15 amino acids. CDR3 loop: CASSPGPVLYNEQFF.

CDR3 sequence reads: CASSYSTPRSEAFF. The chain carries TRBV6-5 and TRBJ1-1; the TRBD1 assignment by TCRdb is unverifiable without DNA. Germline assignment: CDR1 MNHEY and CDR2 SVGAGI. There are 14 residues in the CDR3.

The chain joins TRBV12-3 or TRBV12-4 to TRBJ2-7; no DNA is available, so the TRBD1 call from TCRdb remains unchecked. This CDR3 is 14 amino acids long. The CDR3 reads CASSRMTPGYEQYF.

The chain couples TRBV25-1 to TRBJ2-2. The CDR3 is 15 residues long. Germline V gene sequence: CDR1 MGHDK, CDR2 SYGVNS. CDR3 sequence reads: CASSDDFTGTGELFF. Using reference TRBV25-1 and TRBJ2-2 for the parts outside the CDR3, the full variable domain is EADIYQTPRYLVIGTGKKITLECSQTMGHDKMYWYQQDPGMELHLIHYSYGVNSTEKGDLSSESTVSRIRTEHFPLTLESARPSHTSQYLCASSDDFTGTGELFFGEGSRLTVL.

The chain is built from TRBV7-9 and TRBJ1-4; the D call from TCRdb, TRBD1, cannot be confirmed without DNA. Germline assignment: CDR1 SEHNR and CDR2 FQNEAQ (reference sequence). CDR3 size: 13 residues. CDR3 loop: CASSAGTGEKLFF.

The chain is built from TRBV24-1 and TRBJ2-2; TCRdb selects TRBD2, and the lack of DNA leaves this call unchecked. Germline CDR1 and CDR2: KGHDR and SFDVKD. The CDR3 consists of 15 residues. The CDR3 sequence is CATGAGGPNTGELFF.

This chain links TRBV27 with TRBJ1-1; TCRdb's D gene call, TRBD1, goes unchecked for lack of DNA. Germline CDR1 MNHEY, CDR2 SMNVEV (reference sequence). The CDR3 contains 14 residues. The CDR3 is CASSLQGRYTEAFF.

The J gene is TRBJ2-3, the V gene TRBV2; TCRdb's D call, TRBD1, is unchecked because there is no DNA. This CDR3 has 14 residues. Germline V gene data show CDR1 as SNHLY and CDR2 as FYNNEI. CDR3 protein: CASGRTSPSDTQYF. Full variable domain (outside the CDR3, taken from reference TRBV2 and TRBJ2-3): EPEVTQTPSHQVTQMGQEVILRCVPISNHLYFYWYRQILGQKVEFLVSFYNNEISEKSEIFDDQFSVERPDGSNFTLKIRSTKLEDSAMYFCASGRTSPSDTQYFGPGTRLTVL.

V gene TRBV10-2 combines with J gene TRBJ2-1; TCRdb proposes TRBD2, but this gene call is untestable without DNA. The CDR3 contains 15 residues. Germline V lookup: CDR1 WSHSY, CDR2 SAAADI. The CDR3 spells CAIRVPGLRANEQFF.

The chain couples TRBV9 to TRBJ2-5; the D call of TRBD2 rests on TCRdb alone, since no DNA is present to check it. Germline CDR1 SGDLS, CDR2 YYNGEE. There are 15 residues in the CDR3. CDR3 protein: CASSSSTRREETQYF.

The rearrangement uses TRBV7-3 and TRBJ2-2. The CDR3 consists of 13 residues. CDR1 is SGHTA, CDR2 FQGTGA, per germline. CDR3 sequence: CASSFRSTGELFF.

CDR3 amino acids: CASSSLPRGDEQFF. The chain has TRBV6-2 or TRBV6-3 and TRBJ2-1; TCRdb's D gene call, TRBD1, goes unchecked for lack of DNA. Per the germline V gene, CDR1 is MNHEY and CDR2 is SVGEGT. The CDR3 runs 14 residues.

V and J are TRBV27 and TRBJ2-7; TCRdb proposes TRBD2, but this gene call is untestable without DNA. This CDR3 has 15 amino acids. The germline V gene has CDR1 MNHEY and CDR2 SMNVEV (reference sequence). The CDR3 is CASSSAGLSSYEQYF.

The chain recombines TRBV6-5 with TRBJ1-2. Germline V gives CDR1 MNHEY, CDR2 SVGAGI. The length of the CDR3 is 16 residues. CDR3 amino acids: CASSPLGVQRPDGYTF.

The chain carries TRBV2 and TRBJ1-4; without DNA, the TCRdb call of TRBD1 cannot be checked. Germline-derived CDR1 and CDR2 are SNHLY and FYNNEI. The CDR3 loop spans 13 amino acids. The CDR3 region is CASSGDVLEKLFF.

The rearrangement uses TRBV7-6 and TRBJ2-1; there is no DNA to check the TCRdb D call of TRBD1. CDR1 and CDR2 (germline): SGHVS, FNYEAQ. The CDR3 length is 13 residues. CDR3 sequence reads: CASSLGQGAVEFF.

V and J are TRBV5-1 and TRBJ2-2; no DNA is available, so the TRBD1 call from TCRdb remains unchecked. The CDR3 is 16 amino acids. Germline values: CDR1 SGHRS, CDR2 YFSETQ. CDR3 residues: CASSPPRQGNTGELFF.